Below, 25 T cell receptor beta chains from the same sample are listed, as sequenced in a study of brain T cells in children with intractable seizures. Time point described: blood from clinic visit 5 months post-surgery; TSC patient then seizure free. Assay used: immunoSEQ multiplex PCR; TCRdb lists only in-frame clones, some missing. This sample has about 320,000 clones, with about 94% found just once. The source material was peripheral blood, sampled 5 to 6 months after surgery. Every receptor here comes from a boy less than two years old with tuberous sclerosis and intractable seizures.

The chain joins TRBV7-3 to TRBJ2-1; 7 positions agree with TRBD2. The germline CDR1 and CDR2 sequences are SGHTA and FQGTGA. CDR3 length: 18 residues. Trimming at V came to 1 base and at J to 4 bases, leaving 13 bases not matched to a gene. The CDR3 here is CASSLNPSGGSIYNEQFF. For the CDR3, the DNA is TGTGCCAGCAGCTTAAACCCCTCCGGCGGGAGTATATACAATGAGCAGTTCTTC.

The V gene is TRBV5-8, the J gene TRBJ2-2; a possible D gene is TRBD1 (6 bases). The CDR3 length is 15 residues. V was cut by 4 bases and J by 3 bases, with 13 bases left in between. The germline V gene has CDR1 SGHTS and CDR2 YDEGEE. The CDR3 nucleotides read TGTGCCAGCAGCCCACAGGGACCGCACACCGGGGAGCTGTTTTTT. This encodes CASSPQGPHTGELFF.

This chain's CDR3 is CASSNGQNTEAFF. CDR3 nucleotides: TGTGCCAGCAGCAATGGACAAAACACTGAAGCTTTCTTT. This chain connects TRBV3-1 (or the pseudogene TRBV3-2) to TRBJ1-1, with D possibly matching TRBD1 (5 bases). The V end lost 5 bases, the J end lost 2 bases, and 9 bases lay between the germline ends. This CDR3 contains 13 residues. CDR1 is LGHDT, CDR2 YNNKEL, per germline (reference sequence).

Regarding this clone: Other DNA sequences in this specimen translate into the identical CDR3. CDR3 amino acids: CASSLGRYEQYF. In nucleotides, the CDR3 is TGTGCCAGCAGCTTGGGGAGGTACGAGCAGTACTTC. The rearrangement joins TRBV5-6 to TRBJ2-7, with a weak D call TRBD2 (5 bases). V lost 0 bases, J lost 4 bases, and 5 bases lay in between. Germline loops: CDR1 SGHDT, CDR2 YYEEEE. There are 12 residues in the CDR3.

The chain combines TRBV6-5 with TRBJ2-1, with 9 bases fitting TRBD2. The CDR3 contains 16 residues. Germline V gives CDR1 MNHEY, CDR2 SVGAGI. V lost 2 bases, J lost 2 bases, and 4 bases stayed unmatched. The CDR3 coding sequence is TGTGCCAGCAGTTACAGGCGGGAGGGCCCCTACAATGAGCAGTTCTTC. Protein sequence: CASSYRREGPYNEQFF.

The count of this clone is one. V gene TRBV6-4 combines with J gene TRBJ1-1; TRBD1 aligns across 9 bases. The CDR3 runs 16 residues. CDR1 is MRHNA, CDR2 SNTAGT, per germline. Losses at the gene ends were 1 base for V and 5 bases for J; bases not matched to a gene: 8. CDR3 amino acids: CASSDLGQGRRTEAFF. CDR3 nucleotide sequence: TGTGCCAGCAGTGACTTGGGACAGGGCCGACGAACTGAAGCTTTCTTT.

The CDR3 here is CASRDSGPGYTF. CDR3 nucleotide sequence: TGTGCCAGTCGTGATTCAGGGCCCGGCTACACCTTC. The rearrangement uses TRBV19 and TRBJ1-2; D might be TRBD1 (5 bases). Trimming removed 8 bases from V and 8 bases from J, with 15 bases in between. Germline assignment: CDR1 LNHDA and CDR2 SQIVND (reference sequence). The CDR3 covers 12 residues.

The chain carries TRBV7-9 and TRBJ2-5, with D maybe TRBD1 (5 bases). Trimming stripped 1 base from V and 5 bases from J, with 20 bases between. Germline CDR1 and CDR2: SEHNR and FQNEAQ (reference sequence). This CDR3 comprises 17 residues. CDR3 residues: CASSLVRRTPQAETQYF. CDR3 coding DNA: TGTGCCAGCAGCTTAGTACGGCGTACACCACAGGCGGAGACCCAGTACTTC.

V gene TRBV5-1 combines with J gene TRBJ2-3; TRBD2 aligns across 8 bases. The CDR3 consists of 16 residues. Germline V CDR1 and CDR2: SGHRS, YFSETQ. Trimming at V came to 3 bases and at J to 4 bases, leaving 10 bases not matched to a gene. In DNA form, the CDR3 reads TGCGCCAGCAGCTCAAAACTAGCGGAGGGGTCAGATACGCAGTATTTT. Its translation is CASSSKLAEGSDTQYF.

The chain employs TRBV5-6 and TRBJ1-2; TRBD1 might be the D (6 bases). This CDR3 has 19 residues. V was clipped by 5 bases and J by 0 bases, with 26 bases between them. Looked up from germline, CDR1 is SGHDT and CDR2 is YYEEEE. The CDR3 loop reads CASSPTRGQMLLTNYGYTF. The CDR3 DNA reads TGTGCCAGCAGTCCTACCCGAGGACAGATGTTATTAACTAACTATGGCTACACCTTC.

This clone has only one observation. This chain joins TRBV30 and TRBJ1-4, with unresolved D. The CDR3 has 14 residues. Germline lookup yields CDR1 GTSNPN and CDR2 SVGIG (reference sequence). Deletions cut 1 base from V and 8 bases from J, with 14 bases between. The CDR3 reads CAWSGRLLREKLFF. CDR3 DNA: TGTGCCTGGAGTGGTCGGCTTCTACGGGAAAAACTGTTTTTT. The whole variable domain, remainder taken from reference TRBV30 and TRBJ1-4, is SQTIHQWPATLVQPVGSPLSLECTVEGTSNPNLYWYRQAAGRGLQLLFYSVGIGQISSEVPQNLSASRPQDRQFILSSKKLLLSDSGFYLCAWSGRLLREKLFFGSGTQLSVL.

The chain has TRBV6-5 and TRBJ2-3; possibly TRBD2 for D (5 bases). Per the germline V gene, CDR1 is MNHEY and CDR2 is SVGAGI. This CDR3 comprises 15 residues. V gave up 8 bases and J gave up 3 bases, with 18 bases separating them. CDR3 amino acids: CASGPRAGVTDTQYF. The DNA for the CDR3 is TGTGCCAGCGGCCCTCGGGCCGGGGTAACAGATACGCAGTATTTT.

CDR3: CASSPLGHAECTF. DNA of the CDR3: TGTGCCAGCAGCCCGCTGGGGCACGCGGAGTGCACCTTC. The chain uses TRBV14 and TRBJ1-2; weak D call: TRBD1 (5 bases). The CDR3 is 13 residues long. The V gene lost 4 bases and the J gene lost 13 bases, with 19 bases spanning the gap. Germline V gene sequence: CDR1 SGHDN, CDR2 FVKESK.

This rearrangement joins TRBV19 to TRBJ1-4; tentative D call: TRBD1 (5 bases). V was pared by 2 bases and J by 0 bases, with 16 bases between. Germline V CDR1 and CDR2: LNHDA, SQIVND (reference sequence). CDR3 length: 18 amino acids. This CDR3 reads CASSIPPDSLPTNEKLFF. Written as DNA, the CDR3 is TGTGCCAGTAGTATACCCCCCGACAGCCTACCAACTAATGAAAAACTGTTTTTT.

The genes are TRBV4-1 and TRBJ1-1; D gene ambiguous. Looked up from germline, CDR1 is MGHRA and CDR2 is YSYEKL. The CDR3 has 13 amino acids. The V end lost 1 base, the J end lost 7 bases, and 10 bases lay between the germline ends. The CDR3 DNA reads as TGCGCCAGCAGCCAAGCGGCCTGGGGTGAAGCTTTCTTT. This gives the protein CASSQAAWGEAFF.

The chain carries TRBV19 and TRBJ1-3, with 7 bases fitting TRBD1. J gave up 0 bases and V 5 bases, and 4 bases lay outside the gene matches. The CDR3 has 15 amino acids. Germline V lookup: CDR1 LNHDA, CDR2 SQIVND (reference sequence). The DNA for the CDR3 is TGTGCCAGTAGTCCTTGGGACAGCTCTGGAAACACCATATATTTT. As protein: CASSPWDSSGNTIYF.

This chain connects TRBV30 to TRBJ1-6; D may be TRBD1 (6 bases). The CDR3 has 13 residues. Trimming took 5 bases from V and 10 from J, leaving 15 bases between them. Germline lookup yields CDR1 GTSNPN and CDR2 SVGIG (reference sequence). The CDR3 is CAWGTGHASPLHF. The CDR3 nucleotides read TGTGCCTGGGGTACGGGACATGCATCACCCCTCCACTTT. Based on the CDR3 plus reference TRBV30 and TRBJ1-6, the full variable domain is SQTIHQWPATLVQPVGSPLSLECTVEGTSNPNLYWYRQAAGRGLQLLFYSVGIGQISSEVPQNLSASRPQDRQFILSSKKLLLSDSGFYLCAWGTGHASPLHFGNGTRLTVT.

This clone was seen only once. The V and J genes are TRBV20-1 and TRBJ2-1; unclear D gene. This CDR3 region has 15 residues. Trimming took off 3 bases at V and 3 bases at J, with 15 bases between the two ends. CDR1 is DFQATT, CDR2 SNEGSKA, per germline (reference sequence). The CDR3 region is CSASLGPVNYNEQFF. In DNA, the CDR3 is TGCAGTGCTAGTCTTGGACCAGTTAACTACAATGAGCAGTTCTTC.

The chain joins TRBV29-1 to TRBJ2-1; no clear D gene. CDR3 length equals 10 residues. The V gene lost 0 bases and the J gene lost 12 bases, with 6 bases spanning the gap. Germline loops: CDR1 SQVTM, CDR2 ANQGSEA. The CDR3 DNA reads TGCAGCGTTGAAGATGCTGGGCAGTTCTTC. Protein: CSVEDAGQFF.

The rearrangement links TRBV19 to TRBJ1-4, with D possibly TRBD1 on 5 matching bases. The CDR3 is 12 residues long. The germline V gene encodes CDR1 LNHDA and CDR2 SQIVND (reference sequence). The germline V and J ends were trimmed by 6 bases and 7 bases, with 9 bases remaining between them. CDR3 residues: CASSRGGEKLFF. CDR3 nucleotide sequence: TGTGCCAGTAGCCGGGGCGGTGAAAAACTGTTTTTT.

This chain joins TRBV6-5 and TRBJ1-4; D not certain. With 6 bases removed from V and 0 bases from J, the gap between germline ends came to 8 bases. There are 14 residues in the CDR3. In germline, CDR1 is MNHEY, CDR2 SVGAGI. This CDR3 is CASRLVATNEKLFF. The CDR3 coding sequence is TGTGCCAGCAGGCTAGTCGCAACTAATGAAAAACTGTTTTTT.

This chain joins TRBV6-4 and TRBJ2-1; 9 positions agree with TRBD1. CDR3 size: 16 residues. Per germline, CDR1 MRHNA and CDR2 SNTAGT. J lost 4 bases, V lost 4 bases, and 8 bases had no gene match. DNA for the CDR3: TGTGCCAGCAGTGGACACTCCGGGACAGGGTACAATGAGCAGTTCTTC. The encoded protein is CASSGHSGTGYNEQFF.

CDR3: CASSYRAVPGNSPLHF. The CDR3 DNA reads as TGTGCCAGCAGTTACAGGGCAGTACCTGGTAATTCACCCCTCCACTTT. This chain uses TRBV6-5 with TRBJ1-6; no clear D gene. This CDR3 is built from 16 residues. Germline-derived CDR1 and CDR2 are MNHEY and SVGAGI. V was pared by 2 bases and J by 6 bases, with 14 bases between.

The V and J genes are TRBV6-1 and TRBJ1-1, with TRBD1 as a possible D gene (6 bases). Per germline, CDR1 MNHNS and CDR2 SASEGT. The CDR3 runs to 15 residues. V lost 2 bases and J lost 0, with 10 bases in between. The DNA for the CDR3 is TGTGCCAGCAGTGAACAGGGGTCAATGAACACTGAAGCTTTCTTT. Its translation: CASSEQGSMNTEAFF.

The CDR3 DNA reads TGTGCCATCAGTGAATTTTATCGGGCGAGCGGGGACACTGAAGCTTTCTTT. Amino acids: CAISEFYRASGDTEAFF. V gene TRBV10-3 combines with J gene TRBJ1-1; D not resolved. V lost 3 bases and J 3 bases, leaving 20 bases between the germline ends. In germline, CDR1 is ENHRY, CDR2 SYGVKD. This CDR3 is 17 amino acids long.